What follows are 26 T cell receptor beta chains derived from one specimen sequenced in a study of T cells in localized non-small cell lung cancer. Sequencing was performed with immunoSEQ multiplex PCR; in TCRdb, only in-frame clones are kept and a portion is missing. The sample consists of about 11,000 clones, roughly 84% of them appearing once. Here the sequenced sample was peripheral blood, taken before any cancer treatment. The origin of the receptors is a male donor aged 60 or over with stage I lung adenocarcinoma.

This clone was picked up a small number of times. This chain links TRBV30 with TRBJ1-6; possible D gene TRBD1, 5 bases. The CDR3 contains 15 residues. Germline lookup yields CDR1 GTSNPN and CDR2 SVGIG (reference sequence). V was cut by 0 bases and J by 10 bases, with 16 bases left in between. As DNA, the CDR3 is TGTGCCTGGAGTGTGGCGCGGTCAGGGAGCTCACCCCTCCACTTT. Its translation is CAWSVARSGSSPLHF.

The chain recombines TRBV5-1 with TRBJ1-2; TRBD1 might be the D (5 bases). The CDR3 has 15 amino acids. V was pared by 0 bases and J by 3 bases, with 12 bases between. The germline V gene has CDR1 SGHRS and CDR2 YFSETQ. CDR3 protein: CASSLEGRADYGYTF. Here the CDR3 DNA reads TGCGCCAGCAGCTTGGAAGGCAGGGCGGACTATGGCTACACCTTC.

The CDR3: CASSFNNRNTIYF. In nucleotides, the CDR3 is TGTGCCAGCAGCTTTAACAACCGAAACACCATATATTTT. This chain joins TRBV5-8 and TRBJ1-3; D is uncertain. Germline assignment: CDR1 SGHTS and CDR2 YDEGEE. This CDR3 is 13 amino acids long. V was shortened by 2 bases and J by 5 bases, with 8 bases between the two germline ends.

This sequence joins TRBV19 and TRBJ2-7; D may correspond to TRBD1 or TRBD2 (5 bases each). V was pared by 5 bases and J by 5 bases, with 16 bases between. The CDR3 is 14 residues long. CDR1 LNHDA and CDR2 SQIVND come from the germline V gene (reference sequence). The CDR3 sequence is CASSLGTVYDEQYF. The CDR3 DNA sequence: TGTGCCAGTAGTCTCGGGACGGTGTACGACGAGCAGTACTTC.

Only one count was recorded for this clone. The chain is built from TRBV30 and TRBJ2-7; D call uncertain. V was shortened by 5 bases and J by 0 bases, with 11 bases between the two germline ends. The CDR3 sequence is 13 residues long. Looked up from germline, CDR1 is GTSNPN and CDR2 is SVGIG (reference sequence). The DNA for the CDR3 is TGTGCCTGGGAGACACCCAGCTCCTACGAGCAGTACTTC. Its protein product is CAWETPSSYEQYF.

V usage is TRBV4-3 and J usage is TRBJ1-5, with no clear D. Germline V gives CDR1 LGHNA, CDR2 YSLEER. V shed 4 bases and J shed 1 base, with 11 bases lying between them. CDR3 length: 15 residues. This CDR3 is CASSRYPSSNQPQHF. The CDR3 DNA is TGCGCCAGCAGCCGGTACCCGAGCAGCAATCAGCCCCAGCATTTT.

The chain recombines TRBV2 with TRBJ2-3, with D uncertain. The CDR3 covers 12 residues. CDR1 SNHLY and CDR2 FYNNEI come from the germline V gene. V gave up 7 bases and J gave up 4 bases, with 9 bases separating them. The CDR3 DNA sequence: TGTGCCAGCACCCCTGGGGCAGATACGCAGTATTTT. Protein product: CASTPGADTQYF.

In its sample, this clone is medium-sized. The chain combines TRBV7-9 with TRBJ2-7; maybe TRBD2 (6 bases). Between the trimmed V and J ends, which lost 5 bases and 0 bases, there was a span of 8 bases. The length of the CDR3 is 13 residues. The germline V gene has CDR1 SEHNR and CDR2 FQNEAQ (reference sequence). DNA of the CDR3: TGTGCCAGCAGCGGAGGGGCCTCCTACGAGCAGTACTTC. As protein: CASSGGASYEQYF.

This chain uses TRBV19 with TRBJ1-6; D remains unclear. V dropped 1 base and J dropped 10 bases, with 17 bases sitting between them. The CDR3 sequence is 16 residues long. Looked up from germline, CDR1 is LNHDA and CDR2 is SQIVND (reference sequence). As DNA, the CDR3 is TGTGCCAGTAGTATAGGCCGAGGGCCTACGGGATCACCCCTCCACTTT. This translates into CASSIGRGPTGSPLHF.

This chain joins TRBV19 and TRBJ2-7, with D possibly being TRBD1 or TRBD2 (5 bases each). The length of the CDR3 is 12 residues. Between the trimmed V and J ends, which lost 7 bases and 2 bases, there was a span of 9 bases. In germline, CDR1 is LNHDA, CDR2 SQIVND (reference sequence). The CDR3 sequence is CASTGRTYEQYF. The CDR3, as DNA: TGTGCCAGTACGGGACGGACCTACGAGCAGTACTTC.

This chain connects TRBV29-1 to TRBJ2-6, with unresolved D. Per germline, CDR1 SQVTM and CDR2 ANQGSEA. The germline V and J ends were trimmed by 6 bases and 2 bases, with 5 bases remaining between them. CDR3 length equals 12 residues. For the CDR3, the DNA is TGCAGCGTGTATGCTGGGGCCAACGTCCTGACTTTC. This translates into CSVYAGANVLTF.

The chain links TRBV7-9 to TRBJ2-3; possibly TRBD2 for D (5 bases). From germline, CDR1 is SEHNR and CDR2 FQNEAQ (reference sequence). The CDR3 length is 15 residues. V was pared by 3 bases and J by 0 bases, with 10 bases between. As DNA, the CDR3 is TGTGCCAGCAGCTTGAGGACTTTCAGCACAGATACGCAGTATTTT. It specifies CASSLRTFSTDTQYF.

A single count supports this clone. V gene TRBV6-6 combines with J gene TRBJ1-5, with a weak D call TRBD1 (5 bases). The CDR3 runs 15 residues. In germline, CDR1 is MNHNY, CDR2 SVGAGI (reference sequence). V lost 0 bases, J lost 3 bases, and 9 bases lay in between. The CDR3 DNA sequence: TGTGCCAGCAGTTACTCGAAAGGGGTCAATCAGCCCCAGCATTTT. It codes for CASSYSKGVNQPQHF.

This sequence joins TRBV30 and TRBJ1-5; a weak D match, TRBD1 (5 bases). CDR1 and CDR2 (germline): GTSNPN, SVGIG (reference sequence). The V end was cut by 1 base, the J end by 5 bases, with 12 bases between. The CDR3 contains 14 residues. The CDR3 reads CAWSEGREDQPQHF. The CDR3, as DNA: TGTGCCTGGAGTGAGGGGAGAGAGGATCAGCCCCAGCATTTT.

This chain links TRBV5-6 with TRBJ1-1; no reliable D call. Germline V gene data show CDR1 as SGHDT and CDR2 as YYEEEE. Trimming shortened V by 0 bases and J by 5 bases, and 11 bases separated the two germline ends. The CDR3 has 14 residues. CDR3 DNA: TGTGCCAGCAGCTTGGTTCGGGGTAATACTGAAGCTTTCTTT. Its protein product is CASSLVRGNTEAFF.

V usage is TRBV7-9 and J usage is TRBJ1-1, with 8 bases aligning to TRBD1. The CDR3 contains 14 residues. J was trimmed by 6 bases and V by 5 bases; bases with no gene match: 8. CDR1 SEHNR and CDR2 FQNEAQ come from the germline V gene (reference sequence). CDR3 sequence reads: CASSPYRGGSEAFF. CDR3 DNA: TGTGCCAGCAGCCCGTACAGGGGGGGATCTGAAGCTTTCTTT. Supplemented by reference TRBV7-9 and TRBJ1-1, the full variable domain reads DTGVSQNPRHKITKRGQNVTFRCDPISEHNRLYWYRQTLGQGPEFLTYFQNEAQLEKSRLLSDRFSAERPKGSFSTLEIQRTEQGDSAMYLCASSPYRGGSEAFFGQGTRLTVV.

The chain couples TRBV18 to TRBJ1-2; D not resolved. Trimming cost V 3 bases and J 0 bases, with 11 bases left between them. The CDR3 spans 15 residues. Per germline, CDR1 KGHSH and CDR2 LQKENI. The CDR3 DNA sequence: TGTGCCAGCTCACCCGGGAGGTCAGCTAACTATGGCTACACCTTC. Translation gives CASSPGRSANYGYTF.

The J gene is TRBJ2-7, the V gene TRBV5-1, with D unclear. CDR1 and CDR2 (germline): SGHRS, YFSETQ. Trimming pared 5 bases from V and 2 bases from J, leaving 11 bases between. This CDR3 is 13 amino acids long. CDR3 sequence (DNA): TGCGCCAGCAGTCCCTCCAGCACCTACGAGCAGTACTTC. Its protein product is CASSPSSTYEQYF.

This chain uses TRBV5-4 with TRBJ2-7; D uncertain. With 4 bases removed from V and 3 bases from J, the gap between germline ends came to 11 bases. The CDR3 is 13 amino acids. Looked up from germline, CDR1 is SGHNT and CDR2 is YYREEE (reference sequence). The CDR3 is CASSPELYYEQYF. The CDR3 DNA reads TGTGCCAGCAGCCCCGAATTATACTACGAGCAGTACTTC.

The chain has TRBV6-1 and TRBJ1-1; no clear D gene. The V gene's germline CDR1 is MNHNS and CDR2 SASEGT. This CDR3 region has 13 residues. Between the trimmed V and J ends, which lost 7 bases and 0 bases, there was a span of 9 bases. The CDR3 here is CASNTALNTEAFF. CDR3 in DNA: TGTGCCAGCAATACAGCTTTGAACACTGAAGCTTTCTTT.

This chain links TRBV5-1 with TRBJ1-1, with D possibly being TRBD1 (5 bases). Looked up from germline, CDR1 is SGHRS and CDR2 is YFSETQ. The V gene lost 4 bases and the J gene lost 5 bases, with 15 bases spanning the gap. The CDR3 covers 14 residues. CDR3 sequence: CASSPQAGGTEAFF. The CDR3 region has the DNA TGCGCCAGCAGCCCCCAGGCGGGGGGAACTGAAGCTTTCTTT. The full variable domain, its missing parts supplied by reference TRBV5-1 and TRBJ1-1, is KAGVTQTPRYLIKTRGQQVTLSCSPISGHRSVSWYQQTPGQGLQFLFEYFSETQRNKGNFPGRFSGRQFSNSRSEMNVSTLELGDSALYLCASSPQAGGTEAFFGQGTRLTVV.

This CDR3 reads CASTADPYNEQFF. The CDR3 bases are TGTGCCAGCACAGCCGACCCCTACAATGAGCAGTTCTTC. The V and J genes are TRBV18 and TRBJ2-1; no definite D call. The CDR3 has 13 amino acids. Looked up from germline, CDR1 is KGHSH and CDR2 is LQKENI. Trimming pared 8 bases from V and 2 bases from J, leaving 10 bases between.

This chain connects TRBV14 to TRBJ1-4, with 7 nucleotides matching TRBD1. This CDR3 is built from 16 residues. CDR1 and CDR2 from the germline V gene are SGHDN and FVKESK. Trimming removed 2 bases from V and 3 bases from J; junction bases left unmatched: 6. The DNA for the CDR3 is TGTGCCAGCAGCCAAACAATCGACAGGGCTAATGAAAAACTGTTTTTT. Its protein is CASSQTIDRANEKLFF.

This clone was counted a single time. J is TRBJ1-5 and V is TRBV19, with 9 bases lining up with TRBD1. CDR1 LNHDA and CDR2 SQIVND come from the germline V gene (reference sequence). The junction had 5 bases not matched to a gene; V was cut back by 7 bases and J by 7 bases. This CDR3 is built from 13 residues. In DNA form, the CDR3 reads TGTGCCAGTACGACAGGGGGGGGACAGCCCCAGCATTTT. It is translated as CASTTGGGQPQHF.

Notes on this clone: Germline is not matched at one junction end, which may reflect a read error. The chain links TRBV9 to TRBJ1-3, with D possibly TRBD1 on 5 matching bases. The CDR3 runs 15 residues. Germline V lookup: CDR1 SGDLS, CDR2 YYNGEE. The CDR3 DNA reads TGTGCCAGCAGAGTAGATGGGGCCGCTGGAAACACCATATATTTT. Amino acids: CASRVDGAAGNTIYF. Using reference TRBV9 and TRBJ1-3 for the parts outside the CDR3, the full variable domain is DSGVTQTPKHLITATGQRVTLRCSPRSGDLSVYWYQQSLDQGLQFLIQYYNGEERAKGNILERFSAQQFPDLHSELNLSSLELGDSALYFCASRVDGAAGNTIYFGEGSWLTVV.

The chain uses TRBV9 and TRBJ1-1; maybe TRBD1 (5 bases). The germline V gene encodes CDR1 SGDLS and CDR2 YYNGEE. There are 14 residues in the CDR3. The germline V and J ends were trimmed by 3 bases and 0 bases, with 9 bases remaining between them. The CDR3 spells CASSAGLMNTEAFF. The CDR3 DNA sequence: TGTGCCAGCAGCGCGGGACTTATGAACACTGAAGCTTTCTTT. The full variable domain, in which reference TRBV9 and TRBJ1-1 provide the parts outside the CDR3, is DSGVTQTPKHLITATGQRVTLRCSPRSGDLSVYWYQQSLDQGLQFLIQYYNGEERAKGNILERFSAQQFPDLHSELNLSSLELGDSALYFCASSAGLMNTEAFFGQGTRLTVV.